Given below is one T cell receptor (beta chain) in context. Its specificity is not known. Profiling relied on immunoSEQ multiplex PCR, and the TCRdb table lists in-frame clones only, not all of them. The table shows some 520,000 clones, with around 85% occurring only once. These data belong to a study of Ad26.COV2.S vaccination and SARS-CoV-2 variants. Study as a whole: The donor belonged to the COV1001 Ad26.COV2.S trial arm. Whole-study results and caveats: Non-spike TCR breadth did not differ much between vaccine and placebo recipients.

The CDR3 loop spans 13 amino acids. Germline CDR1 reads SQVTM; CDR2 reads ANQGSEA. The ends lost 4 bases at V and 4 bases at J; junction bases unmatched: 2. Documented treatment: some 20 received Ad26.COV2.S at low or high dose, single or two shots; roughly 5 received placebo; per-sample allocation not given. The study sampled participants on day 63 after the first vaccine or placebo injection. As its vector, the vaccine had Ad26, which expressed Wuhan-strain SARS-CoV-2 spike. The chain has TRBV29-1 and TRBJ1-3, with TRBD1 matching over 9 bases. This sequence originates from a person between 18 and 65 years old who received the Ad26.COV2.S COVID-19 vaccine or a placebo. Sample: peripheral blood, taken in a trial of Ad26.COV2.S vaccine versus placebo. CDR3: CSVGQGGGNTIYF. Written as DNA, the CDR3 is TGCAGCGTTGGACAGGGGGGAGGAAACACCATATATTTT.